Below, one T cell receptor beta chain is given with its context. Only in-frame clones appear in the TCRdb table, and some are missing; sequencing was by immunoSEQ multiplex PCR. Of millions of clones listed, roughly 96% are singletons. V gave up 6 bases and J gave up 6 bases, with 17 bases separating them. Germline values: CDR1 SNHLY, CDR2 FYNNEI. The CDR3 has 14 residues. These data are taken from a study of shared clonotypes between healthy human individuals. The rearrangement uses TRBV2 and TRBJ1-1; tentative D call: TRBD1 (6 bases). The receptor was isolated from a man aged 18-30 years in good health. The sequenced sample was naive CD4+ T cells sorted from blood. Subset indicated: CD45RA+ positively selected. The CDR3: CASRIEGTYPEAFF. The CDR3, as DNA: TGTGCCAGCAGGATAGAAGGGACATACCCTGAAGCTTTCTTT.